This T cell receptor beta chain was identified in a study of CD8 T cells in Susac syndrome. Points on this clonotype: Its antigen is unidentified.

The multiple sclerosis control group was made up of treatment-naive patients with stable or active relapsing-remitting disease. Overall study results and limits: The study recognized that the number of individuals in its TCR sequencing and HLA analysis was relatively small.

Trimming took 0 bases from V and 0 from J, leaving 7 bases between them. CDR1 is SGHRS and CDR2 is YFSETQ in the germline V gene. This CDR3 has 14 residues. Random-hexamer reverse transcription was applied to roughly 0.5 to 1 ug RNA. Multiplex immunoSEQ PCR targeted 54 Vbeta and 13 Jbeta TCR beta segments. MiXCR, applied by TCRdb to the immunoSEQ multiplex PCR reads, yields one record per CDR3 protein. The sample includes under 550,000 distinct CDR3 sequences, around 85% seen only once; the top ten take roughly 0.11%. The sample was CD8+ T cells from PBMCs. The TCR originated in a human donor with multiple sclerosis. The chain recombines TRBV5-1 with TRBJ2-7; D call uncertain. CDR3 region: CASSLELRSYEQYF. The DNA of the CDR3 is TGCGCCAGCAGCTTGGAGTTGCGCTCCTACGAGCAGTACTTC. Full variable domain (outside the CDR3, taken from reference TRBV5-1 and TRBJ2-7): KAGVTQTPRYLIKTRGQQVTLSCSPISGHRSVSWYQQTPGQGLQFLFEYFSETQRNKGNFPGRFSGRQFSNSRSEMNVSTLELGDSALYLCASSLELRSYEQYFGPGTRLTVT.